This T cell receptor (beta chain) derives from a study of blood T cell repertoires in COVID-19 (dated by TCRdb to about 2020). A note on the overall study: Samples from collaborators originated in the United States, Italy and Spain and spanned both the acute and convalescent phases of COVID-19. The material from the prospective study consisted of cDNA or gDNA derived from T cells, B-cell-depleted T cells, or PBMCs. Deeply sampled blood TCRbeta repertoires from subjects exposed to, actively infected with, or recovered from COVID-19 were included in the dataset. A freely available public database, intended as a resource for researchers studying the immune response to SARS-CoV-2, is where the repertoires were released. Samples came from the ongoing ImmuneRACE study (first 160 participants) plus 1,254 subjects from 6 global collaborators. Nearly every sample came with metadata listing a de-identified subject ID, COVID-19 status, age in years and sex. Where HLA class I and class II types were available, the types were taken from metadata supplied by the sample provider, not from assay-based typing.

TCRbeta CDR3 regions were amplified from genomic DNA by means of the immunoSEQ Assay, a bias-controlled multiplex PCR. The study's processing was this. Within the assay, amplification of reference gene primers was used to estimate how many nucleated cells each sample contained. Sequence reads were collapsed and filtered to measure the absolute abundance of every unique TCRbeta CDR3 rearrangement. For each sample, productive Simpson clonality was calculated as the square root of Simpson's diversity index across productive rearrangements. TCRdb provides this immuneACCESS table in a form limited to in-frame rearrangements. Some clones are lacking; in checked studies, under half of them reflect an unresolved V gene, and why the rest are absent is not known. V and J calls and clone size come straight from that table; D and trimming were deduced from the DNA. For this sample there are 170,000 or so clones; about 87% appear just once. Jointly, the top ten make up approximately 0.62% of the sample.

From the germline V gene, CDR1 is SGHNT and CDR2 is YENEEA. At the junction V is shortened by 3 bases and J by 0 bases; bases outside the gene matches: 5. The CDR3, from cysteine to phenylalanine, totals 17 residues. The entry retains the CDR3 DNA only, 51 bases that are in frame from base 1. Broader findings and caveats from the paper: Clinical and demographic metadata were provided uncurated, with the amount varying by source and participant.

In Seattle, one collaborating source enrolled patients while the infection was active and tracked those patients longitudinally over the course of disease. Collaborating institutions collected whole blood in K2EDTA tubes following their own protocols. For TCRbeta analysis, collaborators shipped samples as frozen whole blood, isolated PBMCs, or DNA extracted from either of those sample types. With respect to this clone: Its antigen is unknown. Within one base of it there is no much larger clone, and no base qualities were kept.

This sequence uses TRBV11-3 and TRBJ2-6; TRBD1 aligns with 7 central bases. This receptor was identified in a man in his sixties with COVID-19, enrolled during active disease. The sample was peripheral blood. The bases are TGTGCCAGCAGCTTGGGACAGAAGAACTCTGGGGCCAACGTCCTGACTTTC. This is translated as CASSLGQKNSGANVLTF.